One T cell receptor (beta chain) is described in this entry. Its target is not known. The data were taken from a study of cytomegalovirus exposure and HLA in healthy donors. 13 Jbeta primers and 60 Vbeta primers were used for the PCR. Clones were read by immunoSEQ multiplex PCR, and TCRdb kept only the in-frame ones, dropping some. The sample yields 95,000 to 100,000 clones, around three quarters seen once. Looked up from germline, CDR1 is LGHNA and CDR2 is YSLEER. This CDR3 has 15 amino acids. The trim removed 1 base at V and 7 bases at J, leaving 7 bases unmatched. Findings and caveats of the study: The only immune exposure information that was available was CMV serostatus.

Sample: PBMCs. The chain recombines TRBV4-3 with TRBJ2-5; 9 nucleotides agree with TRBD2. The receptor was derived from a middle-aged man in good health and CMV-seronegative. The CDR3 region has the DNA TGCGCCAGCAGCCAAGGACTAGCGGAGCTTTCGACCCAGTACTTC. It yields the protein CASSQGLAELSTQYF.